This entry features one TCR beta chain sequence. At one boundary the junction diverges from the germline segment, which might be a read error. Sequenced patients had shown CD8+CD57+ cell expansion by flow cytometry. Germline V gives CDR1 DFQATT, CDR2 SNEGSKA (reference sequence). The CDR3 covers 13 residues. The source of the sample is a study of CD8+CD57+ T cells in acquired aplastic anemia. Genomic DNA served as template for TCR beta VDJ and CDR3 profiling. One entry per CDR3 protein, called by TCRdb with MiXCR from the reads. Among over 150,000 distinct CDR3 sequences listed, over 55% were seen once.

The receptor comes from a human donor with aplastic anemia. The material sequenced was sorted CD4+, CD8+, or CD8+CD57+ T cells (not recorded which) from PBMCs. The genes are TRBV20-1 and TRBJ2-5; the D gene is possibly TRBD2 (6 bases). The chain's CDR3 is CSARAGTGGTQCF. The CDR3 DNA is TGCAGTGCTAGGGCAGGGACTGGGGGGACCCAGTGCTTC.